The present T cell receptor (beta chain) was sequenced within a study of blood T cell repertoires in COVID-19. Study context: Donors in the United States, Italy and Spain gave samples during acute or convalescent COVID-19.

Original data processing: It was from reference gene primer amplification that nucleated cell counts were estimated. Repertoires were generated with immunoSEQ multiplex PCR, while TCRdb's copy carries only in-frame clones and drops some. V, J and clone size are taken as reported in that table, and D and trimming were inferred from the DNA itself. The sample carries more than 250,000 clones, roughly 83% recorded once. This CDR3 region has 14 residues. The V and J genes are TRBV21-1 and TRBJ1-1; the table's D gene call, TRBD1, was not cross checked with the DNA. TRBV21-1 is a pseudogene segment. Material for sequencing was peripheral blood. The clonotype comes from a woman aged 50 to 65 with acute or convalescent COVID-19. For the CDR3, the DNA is TGTGCCAGCAGCAGGCCGGACAAGAACACTGAAGCTTTCTTT. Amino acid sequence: CASSRPDKNTEAFF.